Sequencing of this T cell receptor beta chain was carried out in a study of T cell responses to AZD1222 COVID-19 vaccine. Findings of the study overall: Reports say nearly half of spike-specific TCRs go after unmutated variant regions. Seropositive AZD1222 recipients at baseline numbered only five to seven. Among the donors, most were white British and more were female, and clonal diversity was possibly underestimated.

Germline CDR1 reads SGHVS; CDR2 reads FQNEAQ. V was cut by 3 bases and J by 1 base, with 6 bases left in between. The CDR3 loop spans 13 amino acids. As regards this clone: What it binds is not known.

Data came from immunoSEQ multiplex PCR; TCRdb stores just in-frame clones and leaves some out. The data hold over 130,000 clones, with 85% to 90% observed a single time. V usage is TRBV7-8 and J usage is TRBJ1-1; D gene ambiguous. Source: peripheral blood, taken 28 days after the second AZD1222 dose. This receptor was identified in an adult who received the AZD1222 COVID-19 vaccine. The CDR3 coding sequence is TGTGCCAGCAGCTTCCCAGGGAACACTGAAGCTTTCTTT. This encodes CASSFPGNTEAFF.